These T cell receptor beta chains were read from a single sample in a study of cytomegalovirus exposure and HLA in healthy donors. The protocol was immunoSEQ multiplex PCR, while the TCRdb copy is restricted to in-frame clones and leaves out a portion. The repertoire holds 90,000 to 150,000 clones, about 82% seen once, with about 5.3% in the top ten. Sequencing was carried out using PBMCs. These receptors came from a man aged 18 to 29 in good health and CMV-seronegative. CDR3s include the opening cysteine and the closing phenylalanine or tryptophan. Each record gives: D gene, V gene, J gene, clone size, CDR3 length, CDR3 DNA, CDR3 protein. The D gene is left open where the match is weak. Only some rows state a clone size, as once, few, many or a class for expanded clones.

>TRBD1|TRBV10-2|TRBJ2-7|NA|14
TGCGCCAGCACCGAGCAGGGGGCTATCTTGGAGCAGTACTTC
CASTEQGAILEQYF
>NA|TRBV25-1|TRBJ2-5|NA|13
TGTGCCAGCAGCATGGGGAGATTTGAGACCCAGTACTTC
CASSMGRFETQYF
>NA|TRBV7-2|TRBJ2-1|NA|15
TGTGCCAGCAGCTTAGCGGGGGGACCATACAATGAGCAGTTCTTC
CASSLAGGPYNEQFF
>TRBD2|TRBV18|TRBJ2-2|NA|15
TGTGCCAGCTCACCAGTAGCGGGGAACACCGGGGAGCTGTTTTTT
CASSPVAGNTGELFF
>NA|TRBV7-9|TRBJ2-3|NA|16
TGTGCCAGCAGTGATGTTGGCGGAACTAGCACAGATACGCAGTATTTT
CASSDVGGTSTDTQYF
>TRBD2|TRBV10-1|TRBJ2-7|NA|13
TGCGCCAGCAGACGGGAGGGCCAACGCGAGCAGTACTTC
CASRREGQREQYF
>NA|TRBV2|TRBJ2-5|NA|13
TGTGCCAGCAGGATACAGGGACAAGAGACCCAGTACTTC
CASRIQGQETQYF
>NA|TRBV30|TRBJ2-5|NA|14
TGTGCCTGGAGTGTTGCAGCCAGCGGGGAGACCCAGTACTTC
CAWSVAASGETQYF
>TRBD1|TRBV5-1|TRBJ2-7|NA|14
TGCGCCAGCAGCTTAGGACAGGGGTTCTACGAGCAGTACTTC
CASSLGQGFYEQYF
>TRBD1|TRBV15|TRBJ2-7|NA|14
TGTGCCACCAGTTCCGGACAGGGTGACTACGAGCAGTACTTC
CATSSGQGDYEQYF
>NA|TRBV19|TRBJ1-1|NA|13
TGTGCCAGTAGTATTAAGGGGGACACTGAAGCTTTCTTT
CASSIKGDTEAFF
>NA|TRBV27|TRBJ1-1|NA|13
TGTGCCAGCAGTTTCGCAGGGAACACTGAAGCTTTCTTT
CASSFAGNTEAFF
>TRBD1|TRBV30|TRBJ2-3|NA|15
TGTGCCTCAAGCTCGGGACAGGGGGCTAAAGGTACGCAGTATTTT
CASSSGQGAKGTQYF
>TRBD1|TRBV25-1|TRBJ2-2|NA|14
TGTGCCAGCAGGGGGGACAGGGCTGCGGGGGAGCTGTTTTTT
CASRGDRAAGELFF
>NA|TRBV29-1|TRBJ1-1|few|11
TGCAGCGTTGGGCACACGACTGAAGCTTTCTTT
CSVGHTTEAFF
>TRBD2|TRBV7-6|TRBJ2-5|NA|15
TGTGCCAGCGCCGGGACTAGCGGATACCAAGAGACCCAGTACTTC
CASAGTSGYQETQYF
>NA|TRBV27|TRBJ2-2|NA|14
TGTGCCAGCAGGTCGGGACAGAACACCGGGGAGCTGTTTTTT
CASRSGQNTGELFF
>NA|TRBV5-8|TRBJ2-4|NA|15
TGTGCCAGCAGCATCAGGGAGGAGGCCAAAAACATTCAGTACTTC
CASSIREEAKNIQYF
>NA|TRBV27|TRBJ1-5|NA|15
TGTGCCAGCAGTTTATCGAGCGGGGGGCTCCAGCCCCAGCATTTT
CASSLSSGGLQPQHF
>NA|TRBV6-5|TRBJ2-4|once|13
TGTGCCAGCGGGTTGGGCCCCAAAAACATTCAGTACTTC
CASGLGPKNIQYF
>TRBD1|TRBV25-1|TRBJ1-5|NA|14
TGTGCCAGCAGTGACGACAGGGCGAGTCAGCCCCAGCATTTT
CASSDDRASQPQHF
>TRBD2|TRBV19|TRBJ2-2|NA|15
TGTGCCAGTAGTGGCCTAGCGGTGGGCACCGGGGAGCTGTTTTTT
CASSGLAVGTGELFF
>NA|TRBV27|TRBJ2-2|NA|15
TGTGCCAGCAGTTCAGCAGGGGCGAACACCGGGGAGCTGTTTTTT
CASSSAGANTGELFF
>NA|TRBV10-2|TRBJ2-7|NA|14
TGCGCCAGCAGTGAGGGGGGGAGCTCCTACGAGCAGTACTTC
CASSEGGSSYEQYF
>TRBD1|TRBV4-1|TRBJ1-2|NA|16
TGCGCCAGCAGCTTTCGATGGACAGGGGATATCTATGGCTACACCTTC
CASSFRWTGDIYGYTF
>NA|TRBV2|TRBJ1-4|NA|12
TGTGCCAGCAGACTCCTTAATGAAAAACTGTTTTTT
CASRLLNEKLFF
>NA|TRBV7-8|TRBJ1-5|few|12
TGTGCCAGCAGCCACGGTGTGTTGCCCCAGCATTTT
CASSHGVLPQHF
>NA|TRBV19|TRBJ2-1|NA|15
TGTGCCAGTAGTCCGACGACAAAACGCCCTACATCCCTTTTCTTC
CASSPTTKRPTSLFF
>TRBD1|TRBV30|TRBJ2-7|NA|11
TGTGCCTGGACAGGGGGCTACGAGCAGTACTTC
CAWTGGYEQYF